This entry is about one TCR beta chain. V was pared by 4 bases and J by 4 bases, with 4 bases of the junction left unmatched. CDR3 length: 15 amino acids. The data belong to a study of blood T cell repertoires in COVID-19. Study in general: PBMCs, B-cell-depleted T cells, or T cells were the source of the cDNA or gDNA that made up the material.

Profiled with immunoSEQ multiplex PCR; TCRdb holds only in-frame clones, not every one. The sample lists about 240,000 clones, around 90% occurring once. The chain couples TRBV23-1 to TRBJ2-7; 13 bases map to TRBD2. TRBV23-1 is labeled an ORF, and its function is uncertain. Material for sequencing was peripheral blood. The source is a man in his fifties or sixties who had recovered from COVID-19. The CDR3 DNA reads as TGCGCCAGCAGTCGTCGACTAGCGGGGGGATACGAGCAGTACGTC. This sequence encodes CASSRRLAGGYEQYV.